The clone carrying this TCR beta chain occurred once. Its antigen remains unknown. Clones were read by immunoSEQ multiplex PCR, and TCRdb kept only the in-frame ones, dropping some. The sample yields more than 20,000 clones, approximately 80% seen once. This sample is part of a study of lymphopenia after photon versus proton radiotherapy. The CDR3 totals 12 residues. V was trimmed by 1 base and J by 6 bases, leaving 7 bases between them. Germline values: CDR1 SGHTA, CDR2 FQGNSA. Study conclusions and caveats: Post-nadir TCR diversity decline inversely tracked overall survival among those who died. Only patients who died were analyzed for survival; proton advantage is unproven. Under photons, naive T cells and diversity fell while effector/memory populations rose. Oligoclonal CD8+ Temra expansion after nadir drove photon patients' diversity drop.

This clonotype was obtained from a man in his forties or fifties with gastric cancer. This material consisted of peripheral blood, taken from a patient treated with photon-based radiotherapy. This chain joins TRBV7-2 and TRBJ2-7; no clear D. The CDR3 sequence is CASSLDVSEQYF. Here the CDR3 DNA reads TGTGCCAGCAGCTTAGACGTGAGCGAGCAGTACTTC.